These T cell receptor beta chains were read from a single sample in a study of T-cell reconstitution after alpha-beta-depleted transplantation in children. From the PCR reads, TCRdb called clonotypes with MiXCR, one entry per CDR3 protein. The data show fewer than 400,000 distinct CDR3 sequences, with approximately 20% seen just once and around 3.9% held by the top ten. This specimen was PBMCs from the stem cell graft donor, taken from the stem cell graft. The receptor set was obtained from a human donor who donated a stem cell graft to a child with acute myeloid leukemia. Both conserved end residues are part of each CDR3. The order of the fields is clone size, V gene, J gene, D gene, CDR3 DNA, CDR3 protein. A D gene is named only where the DNA matches it firmly. Rows may omit the clone size; those that give it use once, few, many or a size class.

abundance: few
v_gene: TRBV11-2
j_gene: TRBJ2-7
d_gene: TRBD2
CDR3nt: TGTGCCAGCAGCTTAGGTGACTGGGTATTGGAGCGGGAGGGGAAGGAGCAGTACTTC
CDR3aa: CASSLGDWVLEREGKEQYF

abundance: few
v_gene: TRBV20-1
j_gene: TRBJ2-1
d_gene: .
CDR3nt: TGCAGTGCTAGAGACCTCAATGAGCAGTTCTTC
CDR3aa: CSARDLNEQFF

abundance: .
v_gene: TRBV7-9
j_gene: TRBJ2-1
d_gene: .
CDR3nt: TGTGCCGTCCTGGCGGGGGCTTGGGGCAATGAGCAGTTCTTC
CDR3aa: CAVLAGAWGNEQFF

abundance: .
v_gene: TRBV27
j_gene: TRBJ2-7
d_gene: TRBD2
CDR3nt: TGTGCCAGCAGTTTGCAGCGGGAGGGACCCTACGAGCAGTACTTC
CDR3aa: CASSLQREGPYEQYF

abundance: many
v_gene: TRBV24-1
j_gene: TRBJ1-5
d_gene: TRBD1
CDR3nt: TGTGCCACCAGCGGGACAGCCTATAGCAATCAGCCCCAGCATTTT
CDR3aa: CATSGTAYSNQPQHF

abundance: many
v_gene: TRBV20-1
j_gene: TRBJ2-1
d_gene: .
CDR3nt: TGCAGTGCTTTGGGTTCAAGGCACAATGAGCAGTTCTTC
CDR3aa: CSALGSRHNEQFF

abundance: .
v_gene: TRBV5-8
j_gene: TRBJ2-7
d_gene: .
CDR3nt: TGTGCCAGCAGCTTCACCTCCAGGCTCGCCGCTTCCTACGAGCAGTACTTC
CDR3aa: CASSFTSRLAASYEQYF

abundance: many
v_gene: TRBV7-2
j_gene: TRBJ2-3
d_gene: .
CDR3nt: TGTGCCAGCAGCTCCCGCCGGGGATACACAGATACGCAGTATTTT
CDR3aa: CASSSRRGYTDTQYF

abundance: .
v_gene: TRBV3-1
j_gene: TRBJ2-7
d_gene: .
CDR3nt: TGTGCCAGCAGCCACGACAACTACGAGCAGTACTTC
CDR3aa: CASSHDNYEQYF

abundance: many
v_gene: TRBV20-1
j_gene: TRBJ2-7
d_gene: TRBD1
CDR3nt: TGCAGTGCTAGAACGACAGGGTCAGGGGAGCAGTACTTC
CDR3aa: CSARTTGSGEQYF

abundance: .
v_gene: TRBV25-1
j_gene: TRBJ1-5
d_gene: .
CDR3nt: TGTGCCAGCAGTGAGCTGAAATTGTCTCAGGGCAATCAGCCCCAGCATTTT
CDR3aa: CASSELKLSQGNQPQHF

abundance: .
v_gene: TRBV20-1
j_gene: TRBJ2-3
d_gene: .
CDR3nt: TGCAGTGCTAGCGATGGAGGGGGATCAGATACGCAGTATTTT
CDR3aa: CSASDGGGSDTQYF

abundance: many
v_gene: TRBV10-3
j_gene: TRBJ2-7
d_gene: .
CDR3nt: TGTGCCATCAGTGAGAGGCGGGAAATGGGCTCCTACGAGCAGTACTTC
CDR3aa: CAISERREMGSYEQYF

abundance: .
v_gene: TRBV24-1
j_gene: TRBJ1-2
d_gene: .
CDR3nt: TGTGCCTTTGGGGACGATATCTATGGCTACACCTTC
CDR3aa: CAFGDDIYGYTF

abundance: .
v_gene: TRBV20-1
j_gene: TRBJ2-2
d_gene: .
CDR3nt: TGCAGTGCTAGAGATTTTGGGGGGTCGGCGAACACCGGGGAGCTGTTTTTT
CDR3aa: CSARDFGGSANTGELFF

abundance: few
v_gene: TRBV20-1
j_gene: TRBJ2-1
d_gene: TRBD2
CDR3nt: TGCAGTGCTATGACTAGCCCTAAATCTATCAATGAGCAGTTCTTC
CDR3aa: CSAMTSPKSINEQFF

abundance: .
v_gene: TRBV12-3/TRBV12-4
j_gene: TRBJ1-1
d_gene: .
CDR3nt: TGTGCCAGCAGCGGGGGCGGGGACACTGAAGCTTTCTTT
CDR3aa: CASSGGGDTEAFF

abundance: few
v_gene: TRBV12-3/TRBV12-4
j_gene: TRBJ2-1
d_gene: TRBD2
CDR3nt: TGTGCCAGCACTAGCGGACCCTTGGAGGAGCAGTTCTTC
CDR3aa: CASTSGPLEEQFF

abundance: many
v_gene: TRBV29-1
j_gene: TRBJ2-1
d_gene: TRBD2
CDR3nt: TGCAGCGTTGAAGGGAGCGGGGTCGATGAGCAGTTCTTC
CDR3aa: CSVEGSGVDEQFF

abundance: .
v_gene: TRBV12-3/TRBV12-4
j_gene: TRBJ1-2
d_gene: TRBD1
CDR3nt: TGTGCCAGCAGTTCAAGACAGGGTTTACTACCTAACTATGGCTACACCTTC
CDR3aa: CASSSRQGLLPNYGYTF

abundance: once
v_gene: TRBV29-1
j_gene: TRBJ1-1
d_gene: .
CDR3nt: TGCAGCGTGGATACAATGAACACTGAAGCTTTCTTT
CDR3aa: CSVDTMNTEAFF

abundance: .
v_gene: TRBV2
j_gene: TRBJ1-1
d_gene: TRBD1
CDR3nt: TGTGCCAGCAGCCGCGGGACAGGGCAAGGTAGCACTGAAGCTTTCTTT
CDR3aa: CASSRGTGQGSTEAFF

abundance: few
v_gene: TRBV28
j_gene: TRBJ2-1
d_gene: TRBD2
CDR3nt: TGTGCCAGCAGGGGACTAGCGGGGCACAATGAGCAGTTCTTC
CDR3aa: CASRGLAGHNEQFF

abundance: many
v_gene: TRBV20-1
j_gene: TRBJ2-7
d_gene: TRBD2
CDR3nt: TGCAGTGCTTCCCCTACTAGCGGGAGCTCCTACGAGCAGTACTTC
CDR3aa: CSASPTSGSSYEQYF

abundance: .
v_gene: TRBV27
j_gene: TRBJ2-1
d_gene: TRBD2
CDR3nt: TGTGCCAGCAGTTGGGGTAGCGGGAGGGCCACTTCCTACAATGAGCAGTTCTTC
CDR3aa: CASSWGSGRATSYNEQFF

abundance: few
v_gene: TRBV7-9
j_gene: TRBJ2-1
d_gene: TRBD1
CDR3nt: TGTGCCAGCAGCCGGGACAGGGGGAGCGGGTTCTTC
CDR3aa: CASSRDRGSGFF

abundance: .
v_gene: TRBV6-2/TRBV6-3
j_gene: TRBJ2-7
d_gene: .
CDR3nt: TGTGCCAGCAGCTCTGCGGGACACTCCTACGAGCAGTACTTC
CDR3aa: CASSSAGHSYEQYF

abundance: many
v_gene: TRBV10-3
j_gene: TRBJ2-1
d_gene: .
CDR3nt: TGTGCCATCAGTGACTTGGGGACCAATGTGGGTGAGCAGTTCTTC
CDR3aa: CAISDLGTNVGEQFF

abundance: .
v_gene: TRBV14
j_gene: TRBJ2-1
d_gene: TRBD1
CDR3nt: TGTGCCAGCAGCCAAACCTTGCTAATGACAGGGGCGCGGAATGAGCAGTTCTTC
CDR3aa: CASSQTLLMTGARNEQFF

abundance: .
v_gene: TRBV15
j_gene: TRBJ1-1
d_gene: .
CDR3nt: TGTGCCACCAGCAGAGATGTCGGACGGATCACTGAAGCTTTCTTT
CDR3aa: CATSRDVGRITEAFF

abundance: many
v_gene: TRBV4-1
j_gene: TRBJ2-7
d_gene: .
CDR3nt: TGCGCCAGCAGCCCGAACTTAGACAGGACAGAGTACTTC
CDR3aa: CASSPNLDRTEYF

abundance: .
v_gene: TRBV12-3/TRBV12-4
j_gene: TRBJ1-6
d_gene: .
CDR3nt: TGTGCCAGCAGCTTCCCCGGGACGGGGATCGCACCCCTCCACTTT
CDR3aa: CASSFPGTGIAPLHF

abundance: few
v_gene: TRBV12-3/TRBV12-4
j_gene: TRBJ2-1
d_gene: .
CDR3nt: TGTGCCAGCAGCCCTATCGGGACCAACAATGAGCAGTTCTTC
CDR3aa: CASSPIGTNNEQFF

abundance: .
v_gene: TRBV12-3/TRBV12-4
j_gene: TRBJ2-1
d_gene: .
CDR3nt: TGTGCCAGCACCAGTTCCGGGATCAAATACAATGAGCAGTTCTTC
CDR3aa: CASTSSGIKYNEQFF

abundance: many
v_gene: TRBV29-1
j_gene: TRBJ2-5
d_gene: .
CDR3nt: TGCAGCGTTGAAGCCGTCCTGGCCCAAGAGACCCAGTACTTC
CDR3aa: CSVEAVLAQETQYF

abundance: .
v_gene: TRBV12-3/TRBV12-4
j_gene: TRBJ2-1
d_gene: TRBD2
CDR3nt: TGTGCCAGCAGGCCTCCTAGCGGGAGAGGATCGAATGAGCAGTTCTTC
CDR3aa: CASRPPSGRGSNEQFF

abundance: .
v_gene: TRBV15
j_gene: TRBJ2-7
d_gene: TRBD1
CDR3nt: TGTGCCACCAGCAGAGAACCGGGACAGTCCTACGAGCAGTACTTC
CDR3aa: CATSREPGQSYEQYF

abundance: .
v_gene: TRBV27
j_gene: TRBJ1-2
d_gene: .
CDR3nt: TGTGCCAGCAGTTTATACACGGAGATGGGCTATGGCTACACCTTC
CDR3aa: CASSLYTEMGYGYTF

abundance: .
v_gene: TRBV7-9
j_gene: TRBJ2-7
d_gene: .
CDR3nt: TGTGCCAGCACCCCGGCGGGTGGGATCATTTACGAGCAGTACTTC
CDR3aa: CASTPAGGIIYEQYF

abundance: .
v_gene: TRBV10-3
j_gene: TRBJ2-1
d_gene: TRBD1
CDR3nt: TGTGCCATCAGCCCCCGACAGGGCGATATTGAGCAGTTCTTC
CDR3aa: CAISPRQGDIEQFF

abundance: many
v_gene: TRBV20-1
j_gene: TRBJ2-2
d_gene: .
CDR3nt: TGCAGTGCGAGAGGGCTCAGCACCTGGGGGGAGCTGTTTTTT
CDR3aa: CSARGLSTWGELFF